The 32 T cell receptor beta chains given below trace back to one sample, sequenced in a study of early T cells in non-severe SARS-CoV-2 infection. TCRdb fed the 5' RACE reads into MiXCR, producing one record per CDR3 protein. The sample gives tens of thousands of distinct CDR3 sequences, 13% of which show up once; 4.5% to 5.5% is in the top ten. Sequenced: whole blood. The receptors were sampled from an adult who was a healthcare worker with PCR-confirmed SARS-CoV-2 infection or an uninfected control (not recorded which).

This clonotype was seen more than once but under ten times. The genes are TRBV21-1 and TRBJ2-2; the D call of TRBD1 is as the table states it, not checked on the DNA. TRBV21-1 is a pseudogene. This CDR3 comprises 17 residues. The DNA for the CDR3 is TGTGCCAGCAGCAAAGAGGGGGGACCGAGCGATACCGGGGAGCTGTTTTTT. Translation: CASSKEGGPSDTGELFF.

There are many counts of this clonotype. The chain recombines TRBV20-1 with TRBJ2-3; 10 nucleotides align to TRBD2. The CDR3 is 16 residues long. Germline assignment: CDR1 DFQATT and CDR2 SNEGSKA (reference sequence). Losses at the gene ends were 6 bases for V and 0 bases for J; bases not matched to a gene: 9. The CDR3 DNA sequence: TGCAGTGCCAGCGGGGGGGCGATGAGTAGCACAGATACGCAGTATTTT. It specifies CSASGGAMSSTDTQYF.

This clonotype showed up just a few times. The genes are TRBV28 and TRBJ2-4; 11 positions agree with TRBD2. The CDR3 is made up of 15 amino acids. Germline V gene lookup returns CDR1 MDHEN and CDR2 SYDVKM. Germline trimming cut 3 bases from V and 6 bases from J; bases unmatched to any gene: 4. CDR3 nucleotides: TGTGCCAGCAGTTTTTTAGCGGGAGGGATAAACATTCAGTACTTC. It yields the protein CASSFLAGGINIQYF.

This clonotype has at least ten counts. The chain is built from TRBV2 and TRBJ2-3, with no clear D. Germline V gene sequence: CDR1 SNHLY, CDR2 FYNNEI. There are 15 residues in the CDR3. The V gene lost 3 bases and the J gene lost 1 base, with 11 bases spanning the gap. The CDR3 DNA reads as TGTGCCAGCAGTGACAACTCGGTCGGCACAGATACGCAGTATTTT. This encodes CASSDNSVGTDTQYF.

This clonotype was seen only once. The gene calls are TRBV19 and TRBJ1-1; no clear D gene. The CDR3 spans 13 residues. The germline V and J ends were trimmed by 5 bases and 0 bases, with 7 bases remaining between them. The germline V gene encodes CDR1 LNHDA and CDR2 SQIVND (reference sequence). CDR3: CASSWGVNTEAFF. The CDR3 DNA follows: TGTGCCAGTAGTTGGGGAGTGAACACTGAAGCTTTCTTT. The full variable domain, completed using reference TRBV19 and TRBJ1-1, is DGGITQSPKYLFRKEGQNVTLSCEQNLNHDAMYWYRQDPGQGLRLIYYSQIVNDFQKGDIAEGYSVSREKKESFPLTVTSAQKNPTAFYLCASSWGVNTEAFFGQGTRLTVV.

In this sample, this clonotype turned up a few times. The rearrangement uses TRBV7-3 and TRBJ1-1, with D uncertain. The germline gives CDR1 SGHTA, CDR2 FQGTGA. Trimming removed 2 bases from V and 6 bases from J, with 16 bases in between. The CDR3 totals 15 residues. In nucleotides, the CDR3 is TGTGCCAGCAGCTTATATTCCGGGTCGACGGCTGAAGCTTTCTTT. It codes for CASSLYSGSTAEAFF. The full variable domain, with the rest looked up from reference TRBV7-3 and TRBJ1-1, is GAGVSQTPSNKVTEKGKYVELRCDPISGHTALYWYRQSLGQGPEFLIYFQGTGAADDSGLPNDRFFAVRPEGSVSTLKIQRTERGDSAVYLCASSLYSGSTAEAFFGQGTRLTVV.

This clonotype showed up many times. The genes are TRBV14 and TRBJ1-3; D remains unclear. Trimming cost V 6 bases and J 1 base, with 7 bases left between them. CDR1 is SGHDN and CDR2 is FVKESK in the germline V gene. The CDR3 has 13 amino acids. This CDR3 reads CASRRISGNTIYF. CDR3 bases: TGTGCCAGCAGACGGATTTCTGGAAACACCATATATTTT.

This clonotype has ten or more counts. V and J are TRBV7-2 and TRBJ2-3, with unresolved D. V lost 1 base, J lost 0 bases, and 8 bases lay in between. CDR3 length equals 15 residues. Germline V gives CDR1 SGHTA, CDR2 FQGNSA. The CDR3 DNA reads as TGTGCCAGCAGCTTAGTCTGGAAGAGCACAGATACGCAGTATTTT. It yields the protein CASSLVWKSTDTQYF.

The V call is TRBV4-1, the J call TRBJ1-4; D is undetermined. The V gene's germline CDR1 is MGHRA and CDR2 YSYEKL. Deletions cut 2 bases from V and 8 bases from J, with 12 bases between. The CDR3 runs to 14 residues. CDR3 amino acids: CASSQTAGREKLFF. In DNA form, the CDR3 reads TGCGCCAGCAGCCAAACTGCCGGGAGAGAAAAACTGTTTTTT.

The chain links TRBV6-5 to TRBJ2-7, with 9 positions matching TRBD1. Germline V CDR1 and CDR2: MNHEY, SVGAGI. J gave up 0 bases and V 8 bases, and 8 bases lay outside the gene matches. The CDR3 spans 15 residues. The CDR3 here is CASQLTTGGSYEQYF. The CDR3 nucleotides read TGTGCCAGCCAACTGACGACAGGGGGCTCCTACGAGCAGTACTTC.

This clonotype showed up just a few times. The chain is built from TRBV24-1 and TRBJ2-2; 7 positions match TRBD1. Germline V gene lookup returns CDR1 KGHDR and CDR2 SFDVKD. The V and J ends lost 2 bases and 7 bases, in that order; junction bases with no gene match: 12. This CDR3 is 17 amino acids long. This CDR3 reads CATSDSTGTESIGELFF. The CDR3 nucleotides are TGTGCCACCAGTGATTCAACCGGGACAGAGTCCATCGGGGAGCTGTTTTTT.

The chain recombines TRBV7-9 with TRBJ1-1; D is possibly TRBD1 (5 bases). The CDR3 covers 12 residues. The V and J ends lost 3 bases and 7 bases respectively, with 9 bases between them. Germline V gene sequence: CDR1 SEHNR, CDR2 FQNEAQ (reference sequence). The CDR3 here is CASSLEQGEAFF. As DNA, the CDR3 is TGTGCCAGCAGCTTGGAGCAGGGTGAAGCTTTCTTT.

This clonotype showed up just a few times. The chain joins TRBV29-1 to TRBJ1-1, with D perhaps TRBD1 (5 bases). Germline assignment: CDR1 SQVTM and CDR2 ANQGSEA. The germline V and J ends were trimmed by 7 bases and 4 bases, with 19 bases remaining between them. The CDR3 has 14 residues. CDR3: CSAGTAVGTTEAFF. CDR3 coding DNA: TGCAGCGCTGGGACGGCGGTGGGGACCACTGAAGCTTTCTTT. The whole variable domain, filled in from reference TRBV29-1 and TRBJ1-1, reads SAVISQKPSRDICQRGTSLTIQCQVDSQVTMMFWYRQQPGQSLTLIATANQGSEATYESGFVIDKFPISRPNLTFSTLTVSNMSPEDSSIYLCSAGTAVGTTEAFFGQGTRLTVV.

The sample holds many counts of this clonotype. V gene TRBV20-1 combines with J gene TRBJ2-3; 13 bases are shared with TRBD2. The V and J ends lost 4 bases and 3 bases, in that order; junction bases with no gene match: 7. Germline loops: CDR1 DFQATT, CDR2 SNEGSKA (reference sequence). CDR3 length: 16 amino acids. This CDR3 reads CSAIRTSGGPTDTQYF. The CDR3 DNA follows: TGCAGTGCTATCCGGACTAGCGGGGGACCAACAGATACGCAGTATTTT.

This clonotype was seen more than once but under ten times. This chain uses TRBV7-9 with TRBJ2-3; D is perhaps TRBD1 (6 bases). The ends were cut back, 2 bases at V and 0 bases at J, with 12 bases in the middle. Germline CDR1 SEHNR, CDR2 FQNEAQ (reference sequence). This CDR3 region has 16 residues. As DNA, the CDR3 is TGTGCCAGCAGCTTACTGGACAGTCTTAGCACAGATACGCAGTATTTT. The encoded protein is CASSLLDSLSTDTQYF.

There are many counts of this clonotype. The chain links TRBV9 to TRBJ2-4; D is uncertain. V shed 0 bases and J shed 5 bases, with 15 bases lying between them. CDR1 is SGDLS, CDR2 YYNGEE, per germline. The CDR3 totals 16 residues. This chain's CDR3 is CASSVGSGRQQNIQYF. The CDR3 DNA reads TGTGCCAGCAGCGTAGGGTCCGGCCGTCAACAAAACATTCAGTACTTC. The variable domain in full, with the rest retrieved from reference TRBV9 and TRBJ2-4, is DSGVTQTPKHLITATGQRVTLRCSPRSGDLSVYWYQQSLDQGLQFLIQYYNGEERAKGNILERFSAQQFPDLHSELNLSSLELGDSALYFCASSVGSGRQQNIQYFGAGTRLSVL.

This clonotype was seen at least ten times. The J gene is TRBJ2-7, the V gene TRBV10-3; D is possibly TRBD1 (6 bases). The germline V and J ends were trimmed by 4 bases and 5 bases, with 12 bases remaining between them. This CDR3 has 13 amino acids. Looked up from germline, CDR1 is ENHRY and CDR2 is SYGVKD. CDR3 protein: CAISGYYRDEQYF. In nucleotides, the CDR3 is TGTGCCATCAGTGGATATTACAGGGACGAGCAGTACTTC.

This clonotype was counted many times. The chain couples TRBV6-6 to TRBJ1-1, with D possibly being TRBD1 (6 bases). Germline CDR1 MNHNY, CDR2 SVGAGI (reference sequence). The CDR3 spans 15 residues. V gave up 9 bases and J gave up 0 bases, with 17 bases separating them. CDR3 amino acids: CASISRGRLNTEAFF. The CDR3 DNA follows: TGTGCCAGTATTTCACGGGGGCGCTTGAACACTGAAGCTTTCTTT.

J is TRBJ2-7 and V is TRBV28; 9 bases fit TRBD2. There are 15 residues in the CDR3. V gave up 0 bases and J gave up 2 bases; unmatched junction bases: 2. CDR1 is MDHEN and CDR2 is SYDVKM in the germline V gene. CDR3 amino acids: CASSLWGLAAYEQYF. Here the CDR3 DNA reads TGTGCCAGCAGTTTATGGGGACTAGCCGCCTACGAGCAGTACTTC.

There are many counts of this clonotype. This chain links TRBV6-5 with TRBJ1-2; the match to TRBD1 covers 9 bases. The CDR3 sequence is 13 residues long. Germline V lookup: CDR1 MNHEY, CDR2 SVGAGI. With V trimmed by 7 bases and J by 4 bases, 4 bases remained unmatched. The CDR3 is CASKRDRAYGYTF. CDR3 nucleotides: TGTGCCAGCAAGCGGGACAGGGCCTATGGCTACACCTTC.

This clonotype was seen a few times. The J gene is TRBJ2-1, the V gene TRBV29-1; D remains unclear. Germline V lookup: CDR1 SQVTM, CDR2 ANQGSEA. The CDR3 covers 11 residues. Between the trimmed V and J ends, which lost 4 bases and 7 bases, there was a span of 8 bases. The CDR3 loop is CSVAPGNEQFF. The CDR3 DNA sequence: TGCAGCGTTGCGCCTGGGAATGAGCAGTTCTTC.

A few counts support this clonotype. This chain links TRBV6-2 or TRBV6-3 with TRBJ2-1; D is unresolved. Trimming removed 10 bases from V and 6 bases from J, with 13 bases in between. Germline V gives CDR1 MNHEY, CDR2 SVGEGT. This CDR3 comprises 12 residues. CDR3 sequence: CATTSWSNEQFF. The CDR3 DNA follows: TGTGCCACTACAAGCTGGAGCAATGAGCAGTTCTTC.

This clonotype was detected a few times. The chain employs TRBV18 and TRBJ2-6, with D perhaps matching TRBD1 (6 bases). This CDR3 contains 16 residues. Germline CDR1 reads KGHSH; CDR2 reads LQKENI. V gave up 4 bases and J gave up 0 bases, with 10 bases separating them. This CDR3 reads CASSQGHLSGANVLTF. The CDR3, as DNA: TGTGCCAGCTCACAGGGACATCTCTCTGGGGCCAACGTCCTGACTTTC.

The table lists this clonotype with a few counts. This rearrangement joins TRBV15 to TRBJ2-1; TRBD1 is a possible D gene (5 bases). Germline loops: CDR1 LNHNV, CDR2 YYDKDF (reference sequence). V was shortened by 8 bases and J by 2 bases, with 16 bases between the two germline ends. The CDR3 loop spans 15 amino acids. The CDR3 DNA reads as TGTGCCACCCGCGGACACACCGTTCCCTACAATGAGCAGTTCTTC. Its protein is CATRGHTVPYNEQFF.

This clonotype has a count of ten or more. The chain has TRBV24-1 and TRBJ2-1; TRBD2 is a possible D gene (6 bases). Germline CDR1 KGHDR, CDR2 SFDVKD. Trimming pared 1 base from V and 2 bases from J, leaving 14 bases between. The CDR3 has 17 residues. The CDR3 DNA sequence: TGTGCCACCAGTGATTTATACGGGAGCAACGCCTACAATGAGCAGTTCTTC. Translating gives CATSDLYGSNAYNEQFF.

CDR3 bases: TGTGCCAGCAGTTTGTCGCCATACTATGGCTACACCTTC. It encodes CASSLSPYYGYTF. The chain recombines TRBV28 with TRBJ1-2; D ambiguous. The CDR3 has 13 residues. Trimming left V 3 bases short and J 3 bases short, with 8 bases between. Germline CDR1 reads MDHEN; CDR2 reads SYDVKM.

This clonotype was recorded a few times. The CDR3 is CASSQGEGPYGYTF. The CDR3, as DNA: TGTGCCAGCAGCCAAGGAGAAGGGCCTTATGGCTACACCTTC. The chain uses TRBV3-1 and TRBJ1-2; no firm D call. Germline values: CDR1 LGHDT, CDR2 YNNKEL (reference sequence). Between the trimmed V and J ends, which lost 1 base and 5 bases, there was a span of 11 bases. The CDR3 is made up of 14 amino acids. The full variable domain, completed using reference TRBV3-1 and TRBJ1-2, is DTAVSQTPKYLVTQMGNDKSIKCEQNLGHDTMYWYKQDSKKFLKIMFSYNNKELIINETVPNRFSPKSPDKAHLNLHINSLELGDSAVYFCASSQGEGPYGYTFGSGTRLTVV.

This clonotype has only a few counts. The V gene is TRBV18, the J gene TRBJ1-2; TRBD1 matches at 12 bases. The CDR3 contains 16 residues. The J segment lost 2 bases and the V segment lost 0 bases, leaving 1 base of the junction unmatched. The germline CDR1 and CDR2 sequences are KGHSH and LQKENI. CDR3 DNA: TGTGCCAGCTCACCACCGGGGACAGGGGGCAACTATGGCTACACCTTC. It codes for CASSPPGTGGNYGYTF.

The gene calls are TRBV11-2 and TRBJ2-5; TRBD1 agrees at 7 bases. This CDR3 has 14 residues. V was clipped by 3 bases and J by 1 base; unmatched bases: 2. Germline-derived CDR1 and CDR2 are SGHAT and FQNNGV. The chain's CDR3 is CASSLGQFQETQYF. The CDR3 nucleotides are TGTGCCAGCAGCTTGGGACAGTTCCAAGAGACCCAGTACTTC.

This clonotype was recorded at least ten times. The chain has TRBV29-1 and TRBJ1-2, with D uncertain. CDR1 is SQVTM, CDR2 ANQGSEA, per germline. Trimming cost V 3 bases and J 5 bases, with 4 bases left between them. The CDR3 spans 10 residues. Here the CDR3 DNA reads TGCAGCGTTGATCTTTATGGCTACACCTTC. It encodes CSVDLYGYTF.

This chain links TRBV7-3 with TRBJ2-2; TRBD1 matches 8 bases. V lost 1 base, J lost 1 base, and 2 bases stayed unmatched. Germline CDR1 is SGHTA and CDR2 is FQGTGA. This CDR3 region has 16 residues. Here the CDR3 DNA reads TGTGCCAGCAGCTTAAAAGGGACAGGGAACACCGGGGAGCTGTTTTTT. Its protein is CASSLKGTGNTGELFF. Full variable domain (rest looked up from reference TRBV7-3 and TRBJ2-2): GAGVSQTPSNKVTEKGKYVELRCDPISGHTALYWYRQSLGQGPEFLIYFQGTGAADDSGLPNDRFFAVRPEGSVSTLKIQRTERGDSAVYLCASSLKGTGNTGELFFGEGSRLTVL.

The chain links TRBV6-5 to TRBJ2-3; a possible D gene is TRBD1 (5 bases). CDR3 length equals 13 residues. Germline assignment: CDR1 MNHEY and CDR2 SVGAGI. V shed 2 bases and J shed 3 bases, with 6 bases lying between them. Here the CDR3 reads CASSYQGTDTQYF. The CDR3 DNA sequence: TGTGCCAGCAGTTACCAGGGAACAGATACGCAGTATTTT.